The clone carrying this T cell receptor (beta chain) was seen more than once but under ten times. Its antigen remains unknown. Per germline, CDR1 LGHNA and CDR2 YSLEER. This CDR3 contains 15 residues. V shed 4 bases and J shed 3 bases, with 16 bases lying between them. This record belongs to a study of beta chain features in type 1 diabetes. Study details: Age and gender were similar between patients and healthy donors, as were cell yields. Study-wide results and limits: Cells that show high TCR expression could be over-represented by cDNA sequencing.

The whole isolated RNA underwent reverse transcription, so sequencing captured expressed TCRB transcripts. Sequencing was performed with immunoSEQ multiplex PCR; in TCRdb, only in-frame clones are kept and a portion is missing. The sample records hundreds of thousands of clones, roughly 16% being singletons. J is TRBJ2-7 and V is TRBV4-3; tentatively, D is TRBD1 or TRBD2 (6 bases each). The TCR originated in a man younger than 35 in good health. The sequenced sample consisted of naive CD4+ T cells from blood. The CDR3 nucleotides are TGCGCCAGCAGCCGAGGAAAGGGGGGAATCTACGAGCAGTACTTC. This sequence encodes CASSRGKGGIYEQYF.